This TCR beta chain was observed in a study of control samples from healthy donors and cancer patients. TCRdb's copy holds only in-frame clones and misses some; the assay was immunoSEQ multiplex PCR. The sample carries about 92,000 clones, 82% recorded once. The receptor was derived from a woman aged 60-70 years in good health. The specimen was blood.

The CDR3 DNA reads TGTGCCAGCAGTGATGGTAGGGGTGCAGATACGCAGTATTTT. This sequence encodes CASSDGRGADTQYF. The rearrangement joins TRBV6-1 to TRBJ2-3; perhaps TRBD1 as D (5 bases). Between the trimmed V and J ends, which lost 3 bases and 4 bases, there was a span of 11 bases. Per germline, CDR1 MNHNS and CDR2 SASEGT. The CDR3 has 14 residues.